The rows below give T cell receptor beta chains drawn from one sample of a study of T cell responses to AZD1222 COVID-19 vaccine. Produced via immunoSEQ multiplex PCR; TCRdb's table is partial and in-frame only. The sample holds 150,000 to 200,000 clones, about 90% seen once. Sequenced here: peripheral blood, sampled 28 days after the second AZD1222 dose. The origin of the receptors is an adult who received the AZD1222 COVID-19 vaccine. CDR3s include the opening cysteine and the closing phenylalanine or tryptophan. The order of the fields is CDR3 length, V gene, CDR3 protein.

>14|TRBV5-1
CASRPGQGNQPQHF
>15|TRBV7-9
CASSLRGPGTGELFF
>14|TRBV7-3
CASSLGTGSYEQYF
>14|TRBV6-5
CASRKFRDSEGAFF
>14|TRBV9
CASSVSPGPSEQYF
>16|TRBV19
CASRNSGGGGTGELFF
>15|TRBV5-1
CASSLAGPTSAEQYF
>13|TRBV19
CASSPGLPDTQYF
>17|TRBV6-8
CASSYSKSDRDSYEQYF
>14|TRBV12-5
CASGDGQGNQPQHF
>13|TRBV6-2/TRBV6-3
CASSYELGRYEYF
>14|TRBV6-5
CASSRGLSSYEQYF
>15|TRBV9
CASSPLNDLNYGYTF
>16|TRBV5-1
CASSLLGTARPDTQYF
>16|TRBV18
CASSSSATGGYQPQHF
>16|TRBV2
CASSEGDGYMNTEAFF
>15|TRBV7-9
CASSLAQGGANEQYF
>14|TRBV5-4
CASSWMGRDYGYTF
>18|TRBV6-1
CASSGRGTGYGGADTQYF
>16|TRBV19
CASSIEEGGVGQPQHF
>14|TRBV9
CASSADGYTDTQYF
>17|TRBV10-1
CASSVSNDGQLGNTIYF